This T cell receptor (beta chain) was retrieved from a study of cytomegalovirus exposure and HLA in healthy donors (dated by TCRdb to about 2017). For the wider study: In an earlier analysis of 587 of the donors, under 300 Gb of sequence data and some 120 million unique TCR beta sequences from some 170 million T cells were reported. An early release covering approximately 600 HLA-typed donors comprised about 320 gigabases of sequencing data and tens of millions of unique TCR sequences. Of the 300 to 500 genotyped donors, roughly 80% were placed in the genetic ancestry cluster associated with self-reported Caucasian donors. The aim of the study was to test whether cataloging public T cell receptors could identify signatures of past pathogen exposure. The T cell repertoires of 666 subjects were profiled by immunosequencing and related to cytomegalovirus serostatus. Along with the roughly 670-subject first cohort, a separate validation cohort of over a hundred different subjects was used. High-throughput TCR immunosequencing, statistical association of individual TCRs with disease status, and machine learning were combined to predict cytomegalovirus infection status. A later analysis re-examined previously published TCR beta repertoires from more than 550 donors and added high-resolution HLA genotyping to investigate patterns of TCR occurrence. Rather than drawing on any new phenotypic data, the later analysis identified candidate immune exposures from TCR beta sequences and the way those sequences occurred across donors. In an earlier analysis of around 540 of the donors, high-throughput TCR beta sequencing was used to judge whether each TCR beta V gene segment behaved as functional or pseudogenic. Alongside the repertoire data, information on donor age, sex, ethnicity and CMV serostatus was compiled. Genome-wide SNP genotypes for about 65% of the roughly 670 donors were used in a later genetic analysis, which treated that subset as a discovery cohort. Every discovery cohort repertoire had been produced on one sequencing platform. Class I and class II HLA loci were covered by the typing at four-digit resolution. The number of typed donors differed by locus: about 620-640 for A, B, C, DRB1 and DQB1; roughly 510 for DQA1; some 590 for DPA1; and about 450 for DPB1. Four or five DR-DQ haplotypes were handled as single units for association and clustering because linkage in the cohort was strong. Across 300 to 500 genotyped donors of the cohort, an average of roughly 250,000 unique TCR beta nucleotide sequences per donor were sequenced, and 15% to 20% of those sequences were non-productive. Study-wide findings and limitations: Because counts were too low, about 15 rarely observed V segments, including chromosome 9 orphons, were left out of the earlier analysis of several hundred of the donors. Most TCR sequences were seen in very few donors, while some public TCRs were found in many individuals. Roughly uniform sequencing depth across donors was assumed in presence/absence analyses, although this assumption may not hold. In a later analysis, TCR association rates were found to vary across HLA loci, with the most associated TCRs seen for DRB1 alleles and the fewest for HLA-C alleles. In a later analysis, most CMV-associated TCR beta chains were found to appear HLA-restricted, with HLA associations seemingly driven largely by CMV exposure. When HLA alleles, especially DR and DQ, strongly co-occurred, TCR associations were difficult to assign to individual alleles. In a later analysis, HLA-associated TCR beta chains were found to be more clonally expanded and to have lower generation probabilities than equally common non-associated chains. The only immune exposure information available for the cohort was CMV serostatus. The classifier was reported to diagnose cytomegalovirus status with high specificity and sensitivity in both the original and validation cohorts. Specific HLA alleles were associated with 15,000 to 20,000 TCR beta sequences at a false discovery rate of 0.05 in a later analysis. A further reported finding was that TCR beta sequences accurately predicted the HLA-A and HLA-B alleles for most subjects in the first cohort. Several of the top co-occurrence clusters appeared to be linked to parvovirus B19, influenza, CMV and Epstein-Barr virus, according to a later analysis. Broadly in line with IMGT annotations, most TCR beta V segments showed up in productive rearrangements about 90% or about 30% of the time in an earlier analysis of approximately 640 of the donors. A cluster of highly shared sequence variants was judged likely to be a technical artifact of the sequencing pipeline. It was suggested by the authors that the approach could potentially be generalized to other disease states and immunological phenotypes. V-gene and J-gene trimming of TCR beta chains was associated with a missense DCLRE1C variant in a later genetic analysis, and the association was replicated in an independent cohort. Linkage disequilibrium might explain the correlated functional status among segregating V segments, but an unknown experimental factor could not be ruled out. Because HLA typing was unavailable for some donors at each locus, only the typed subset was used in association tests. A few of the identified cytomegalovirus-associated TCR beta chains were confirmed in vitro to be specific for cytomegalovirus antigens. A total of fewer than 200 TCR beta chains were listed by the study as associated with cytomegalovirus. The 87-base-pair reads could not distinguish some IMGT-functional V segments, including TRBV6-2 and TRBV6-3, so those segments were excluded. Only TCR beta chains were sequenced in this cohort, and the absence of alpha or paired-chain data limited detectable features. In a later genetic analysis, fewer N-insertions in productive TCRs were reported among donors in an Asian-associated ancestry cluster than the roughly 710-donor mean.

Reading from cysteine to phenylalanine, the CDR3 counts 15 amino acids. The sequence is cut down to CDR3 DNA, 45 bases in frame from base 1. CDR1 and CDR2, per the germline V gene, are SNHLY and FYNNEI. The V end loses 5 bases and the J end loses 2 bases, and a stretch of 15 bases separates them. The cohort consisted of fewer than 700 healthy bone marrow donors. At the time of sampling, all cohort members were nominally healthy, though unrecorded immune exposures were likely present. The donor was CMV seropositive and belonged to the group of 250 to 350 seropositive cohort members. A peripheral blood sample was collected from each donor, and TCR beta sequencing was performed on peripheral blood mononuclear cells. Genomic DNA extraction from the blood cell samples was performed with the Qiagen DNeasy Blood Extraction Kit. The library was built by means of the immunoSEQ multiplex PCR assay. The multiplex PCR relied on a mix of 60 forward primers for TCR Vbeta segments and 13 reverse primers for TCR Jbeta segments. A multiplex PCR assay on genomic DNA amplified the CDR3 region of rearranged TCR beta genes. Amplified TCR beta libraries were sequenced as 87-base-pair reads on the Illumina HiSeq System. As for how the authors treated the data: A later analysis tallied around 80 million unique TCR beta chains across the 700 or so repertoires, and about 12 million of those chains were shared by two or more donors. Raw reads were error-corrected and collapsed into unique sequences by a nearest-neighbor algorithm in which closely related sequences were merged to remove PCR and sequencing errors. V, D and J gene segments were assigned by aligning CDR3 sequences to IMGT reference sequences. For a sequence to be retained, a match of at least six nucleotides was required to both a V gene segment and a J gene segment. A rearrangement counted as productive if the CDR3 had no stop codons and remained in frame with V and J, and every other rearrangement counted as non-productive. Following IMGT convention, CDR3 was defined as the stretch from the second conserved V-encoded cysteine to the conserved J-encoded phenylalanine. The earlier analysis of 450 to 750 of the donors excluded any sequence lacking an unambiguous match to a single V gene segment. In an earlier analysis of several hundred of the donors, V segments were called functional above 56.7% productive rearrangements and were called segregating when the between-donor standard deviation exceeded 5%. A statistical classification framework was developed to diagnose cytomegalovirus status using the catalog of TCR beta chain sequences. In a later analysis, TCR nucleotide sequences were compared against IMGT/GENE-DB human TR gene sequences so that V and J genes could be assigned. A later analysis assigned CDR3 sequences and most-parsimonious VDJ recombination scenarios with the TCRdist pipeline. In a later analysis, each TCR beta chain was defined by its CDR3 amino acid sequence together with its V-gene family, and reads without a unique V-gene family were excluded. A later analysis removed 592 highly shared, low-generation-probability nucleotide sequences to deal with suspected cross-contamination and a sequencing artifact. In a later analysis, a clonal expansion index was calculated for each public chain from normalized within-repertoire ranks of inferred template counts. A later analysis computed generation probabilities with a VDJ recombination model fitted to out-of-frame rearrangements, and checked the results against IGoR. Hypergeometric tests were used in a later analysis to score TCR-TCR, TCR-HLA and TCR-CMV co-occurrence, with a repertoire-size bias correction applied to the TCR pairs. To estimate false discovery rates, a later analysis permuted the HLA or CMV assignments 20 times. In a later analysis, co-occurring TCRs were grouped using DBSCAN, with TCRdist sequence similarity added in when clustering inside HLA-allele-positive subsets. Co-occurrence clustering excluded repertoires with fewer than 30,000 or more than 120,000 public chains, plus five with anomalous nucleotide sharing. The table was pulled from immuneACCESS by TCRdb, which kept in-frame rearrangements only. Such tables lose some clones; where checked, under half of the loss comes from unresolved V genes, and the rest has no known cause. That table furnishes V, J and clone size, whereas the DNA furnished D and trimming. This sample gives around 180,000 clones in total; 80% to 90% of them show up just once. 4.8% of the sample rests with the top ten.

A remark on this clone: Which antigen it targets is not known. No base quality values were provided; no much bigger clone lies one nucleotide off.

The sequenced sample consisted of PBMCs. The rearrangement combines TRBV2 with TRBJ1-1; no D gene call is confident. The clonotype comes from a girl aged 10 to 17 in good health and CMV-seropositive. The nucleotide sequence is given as TGTGCCAGCAGTTCTCAGACTCGATTTAACACTGAAGCTTTCTTT. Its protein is CASSSQTRFNTEAFF.